The clone carrying this T cell receptor (beta chain) showed up just once. Its antigen remains unknown. Treatment reported: 19 received Ad26.COV2.S at low or high dose, single or two shots; 5 received placebo; per-sample allocation not given. Sampling happened 63 days after the first vaccine or placebo injection. This specimen belongs to a study of Ad26.COV2.S vaccination and SARS-CoV-2 variants. The wider study: The study gave Ad26.COV2.S intramuscularly, once or twice 56 days apart. Whole-study results and caveats: Breadth of non-spike TCRs did not differ between vaccinees and placebo recipients.

Method: immunoSEQ multiplex PCR; TCRdb's copy keeps in-frame clones and lacks some. The sample records about 330,000 clones, about 90% being singletons. Germline values: CDR1 MNHEY, CDR2 SVGEGT. The CDR3 extends over 15 amino acids. Trimming stripped 5 bases from V and 6 bases from J, with 19 bases between. This clonotype was obtained from a person aged 18 to 59 who received the Ad26.COV2.S COVID-19 vaccine or a placebo. The rearrangement links TRBV6-2 or TRBV6-3 to TRBJ1-2; D not certain. The source was peripheral blood, collected in a trial of Ad26.COV2.S vaccine versus placebo. In DNA, the CDR3 is TGTGCCAGCAGTCTCCTTGGGGATGGAGTAGATGGCTACACCTTC. Translation gives CASSLLGDGVDGYTF.